The 14 T cell receptor beta chains in this list originate from one sample, sequenced in a study of control samples from healthy donors and cancer patients. Generated by immunoSEQ multiplex PCR, the TCRdb table keeps only in-frame clones and is missing some. In the table there are roughly 120,000 clones, more than 75% of which are singletons. The material sequenced was blood. The receptors originated from a young man in good health.

V gene TRBV7-3 combines with J gene TRBJ2-6; D is perhaps TRBD2 (7 bases). The CDR3 has 16 amino acids. V was shortened by 2 bases and J by 4 bases, with 12 bases between the two germline ends. Looked up from germline, CDR1 is SGHTA and CDR2 is FQGTGA. The CDR3 coding sequence is TGTGCCAGCAGCTTACCGGGGGGCGCCGGGGCCAACGTCCTGACTTTC. Amino acids: CASSLPGGAGANVLTF.

This CDR3 is CASSSDKTGTEAFF. The CDR3 DNA reads TGTGCCAGCAGCTCCGACAAGACGGGCACTGAAGCTTTCTTT. V gene TRBV7-9 combines with J gene TRBJ1-1; D unresolved. Germline V gene sequence: CDR1 SEHNR, CDR2 FQNEAQ (reference sequence). V lost 4 bases and J 4 bases, leaving 13 bases between the germline ends. There are 14 residues in the CDR3.

The chain combines TRBV5-1 with TRBJ2-3; possibly TRBD1 or TRBD2 for D (6 bases each). V gave up 4 bases and J gave up 3 bases, with 15 bases separating them. Germline CDR1 and CDR2: SGHRS and YFSETQ. This CDR3 has 15 amino acids. Written as DNA, the CDR3 is TGCGCCAGCAGCAGTCGGGGGCAGGGAACAGATACGCAGTATTTT. Translation: CASSSRGQGTDTQYF.

The V and J genes are TRBV18 and TRBJ2-1; D perhaps matches TRBD2 (6 bases). The CDR3 has 13 amino acids. CDR1 is KGHSH and CDR2 is LQKENI in the germline V gene. Trimming stripped 5 bases from V and 9 bases from J, with 14 bases between. Here the CDR3 DNA reads TGTGCCAGCTCATTCGGGACTCGCACTGAGCAGTTCTTC. As protein: CASSFGTRTEQFF.

The chain joins TRBV27 to TRBJ2-3, with 12 bases fitting TRBD2. The CDR3 consists of 16 residues. The ends lost 3 bases at V and 2 bases at J; junction bases unmatched: 3. Per germline, CDR1 MNHEY and CDR2 SMNVEV (reference sequence). CDR3 nucleotides: TGTGCCAGCAGTTTCGGGACTAGCGGGTACACAGATACGCAGTATTTT. Protein: CASSFGTSGYTDTQYF.

V usage is TRBV28 and J usage is TRBJ1-1, with D possibly being TRBD1 (5 bases). The ends were cut back, 6 bases at V and 5 bases at J, with 13 bases in the middle. There are 13 residues in the CDR3. CDR1 and CDR2 from the germline V gene are MDHEN and SYDVKM. The CDR3 DNA reads TGTGCCAGCAGCCTGACAGTAGTGACTGAAGCTTTCTTT. This translates into CASSLTVVTEAFF.

The rearrangement joins TRBV2 to TRBJ1-4; weak D call: TRBD1 (5 bases). V lost 6 bases and J 0 bases, leaving 11 bases between the germline ends. The CDR3 consists of 15 residues. Germline assignment: CDR1 SNHLY and CDR2 FYNNEI. The CDR3 here is CASSRDQATNEKLFF. The CDR3 DNA reads as TGTGCCAGCAGCCGGGACCAGGCAACTAATGAAAAACTGTTTTTT.

In DNA, the CDR3 is TGTGCCAGCTCCCCTCCATCCGGGGAAAAACTGTTTTTT. Residues: CASSPPSGEKLFF. V usage is TRBV18 and J usage is TRBJ1-4; no firm D call. Trimming took 6 bases from V and 8 from J, leaving 13 bases between them. Germline assignment: CDR1 KGHSH and CDR2 LQKENI. The CDR3 totals 13 residues.

This clone was counted many times. The V call is TRBV2, the J call TRBJ1-1, with 7 bases aligning to TRBD1. Germline V gene lookup returns CDR1 SNHLY and CDR2 FYNNEI. The CDR3 runs to 15 residues. V shed 2 bases and J 0 bases; nucleotides not matched to a gene: 3. The CDR3: CASSELGTVNTEAFF. The CDR3 nucleotides are TGTGCCAGCAGTGAATTGGGGACAGTGAACACTGAAGCTTTCTTT.

The rearrangement links TRBV7-2 to TRBJ1-3; D is undetermined. Trimming took off 5 bases at V and 0 bases at J, with 11 bases between the two ends. CDR3 length: 15 residues. Per germline, CDR1 SGHTA and CDR2 FQGNSA. CDR3 coding DNA: TGTGCCAGCAGCAACCGGGCTACCTCTGGAAACACCATATATTTT. Its translation is CASSNRATSGNTIYF.

The rearrangement uses TRBV30 and TRBJ1-1, with TRBD1 matching 9 bases. This CDR3 region has 13 residues. Germline V gives CDR1 GTSNPN, CDR2 SVGIG (reference sequence). J lost 8 bases, V lost 3 bases, and 7 bases had no gene match. The CDR3 spells CAWSPMTGGEAFF. CDR3 nucleotides: TGTGCCTGGAGCCCTATGACAGGGGGGGAAGCTTTCTTT.

The chain joins TRBV29-1 to TRBJ2-7; no reliable D call. Germline lookup yields CDR1 SQVTM and CDR2 ANQGSEA. Deletions cut 3 bases from V and 4 bases from J, with 10 bases between. The CDR3 consists of 12 residues. In nucleotides, the CDR3 is TGCAGCGTTGAGACCCCAACGTACGAGCAGTACTTC. Its translation is CSVETPTYEQYF.

The rearrangement uses TRBV18 and TRBJ2-1; 7 bases match TRBD1. V lost 3 bases and J lost 6; bases outside the gene matches: 2. The length of the CDR3 is 13 residues. Germline CDR1 reads KGHSH; CDR2 reads LQKENI. The CDR3 spells CASSPRGSNEQFF. The CDR3 coding sequence is TGTGCCAGCTCACCCAGGGGGTCCAATGAGCAGTTCTTC.

The CDR3 region has the DNA TGTGCCAGCATAAGACAGGGGAACACTGAAGCTTTCTTT. This codes for CASIRQGNTEAFF. The chain has TRBV12-3 or TRBV12-4 and TRBJ1-1; 7 bases line up with TRBD1. The CDR3 is 13 amino acids. V trimming: 7 bases; J trimming: 1 base; junction bases outside the gene matches: 3.